What follows are 20 T cell receptor beta chains derived from one specimen sequenced in a study. TCRdb used MiXCR to reprocess the 5' RACE reads, holding one entry per CDR3 protein. The sample includes roughly 30,000 distinct CDR3 sequences, 25% to 30% of them seen just once. Cells sorted as Tregs were CD4+, CD25+ and CD127-/low. The sequenced material came from tumor-infiltrating Tregs sorted from the breast tumor. The receptors derive from a female donor with breast cancer.

This clonotype was observed a handful of times. The junction departs from germline at one end; a sequencing error may be responsible. V gene TRBV7-3 combines with J gene TRBJ2-1; TRBD1 matches at 7 bases. The CDR3 covers 15 residues. Germline CDR1 reads SGHTA; CDR2 reads FQGTGA. The CDR3 spells CASSSPTGTYNEQLF. In DNA form, the CDR3 reads TGTGCCAGCAGCTCCCCGACAGGGACGTACAATGAGCAGCTCTTC.

This clonotype has only a few counts. This rearrangement joins TRBV6-5 to TRBJ2-3; no reliable D call. CDR1 is MNHEY, CDR2 SVGAGI, per germline. Trimming shortened V by 2 bases and J by 0 bases, and 9 bases separated the two germline ends. CDR3 size: 15 residues. CDR3 protein: CASSYTRDSTDTQYF. The CDR3 nucleotides are TGTGCCAGCAGTTACACCAGAGATAGCACAGATACGCAGTATTTT.

Details on this clonotype: A much larger clone is a single base away; this may be a read error. This chain joins TRBV20-1 and TRBJ2-7, with 7 bases that match TRBD2. The V and J ends lost 0 bases and 5 bases, in that order; junction bases with no gene match: 13. The CDR3 has 16 residues. The germline V gene has CDR1 DFQATT and CDR2 SNEGSKA (reference sequence). This CDR3 is CSARDLKAGREHEQYF. The CDR3 DNA reads as TGCAGTGCTAGAGATCTCAAGGCAGGGAGGGAGCACGAGCAGTACTTC.

This clonotype has ten or more counts. V and J are TRBV20-1 and TRBJ2-7; 8 nucleotides line up with TRBD1. Germline V gene sequence: CDR1 DFQATT, CDR2 SNEGSKA (reference sequence). The CDR3 runs 13 residues. Trimming took 6 bases from V and 4 from J; bases not matched to a gene: 8. The CDR3 sequence: CSAPGQEKYEQYF. CDR3 nucleotides: TGCAGTGCACCGGGACAGGAGAAATACGAGCAGTACTTC.

The chain has TRBV20-1 and TRBJ1-2; TRBD1 agrees at 11 bases. The J segment lost 5 bases and the V segment lost 5 bases, leaving 25 bases of the junction unmatched. The V gene's germline CDR1 is DFQATT and CDR2 SNEGSKA (reference sequence). The CDR3 consists of 20 residues. Here the CDR3 reads CSAPAVRDRGTPISAYGYTF. The CDR3 DNA follows: TGCAGTGCTCCCGCAGTACGGGACAGGGGGACTCCGATAAGCGCTTATGGCTACACCTTC.

Remarks on this clonotype: A much larger clone differs from this one at a single base, so this may be a read error. The CDR3 nucleotides read TGCGCCAGCAGCCAAGTCCTCATAACGCCCCTGCATTTT. Translated, it gives CASSQVLITPLHF. V gene TRBV4-1 combines with J gene TRBJ1-5, with unresolved D. Germline-derived CDR1 and CDR2 are MGHRA and YSYEKL. This CDR3 comprises 13 residues.

This clonotype was recorded many times. The chain combines TRBV24-1 with TRBJ1-1, with a weak D call TRBD1 (5 bases). The V end was cut by 2 bases, the J end by 6 bases, with 9 bases between. The CDR3 runs to 13 residues. The germline V gene encodes CDR1 KGHDR and CDR2 SFDVKD. Here the CDR3 reads CATSDSGRAEAFF. In DNA form, the CDR3 reads TGTGCCACCAGTGATTCAGGGAGGGCTGAAGCTTTCTTT.

The J gene is TRBJ1-1, the V gene TRBV2, with D possibly being TRBD1 (5 bases). There are 13 residues in the CDR3. V lost 3 bases and J 0 bases, leaving 5 bases between the germline ends. Per the germline V gene, CDR1 is SNHLY and CDR2 is FYNNEI. CDR3 sequence (DNA): TGTGCCAGCAGTGAGACAGTGAACACTGAAGCTTTCTTT. It encodes CASSETVNTEAFF. The complete variable domain, with remaining parts taken from reference TRBV2 and TRBJ1-1, reads EPEVTQTPSHQVTQMGQEVILRCVPISNHLYFYWYRQILGQKVEFLVSFYNNEISEKSEIFDDQFSVERPDGSNFTLKIRSTKLEDSAMYFCASSETVNTEAFFGQGTRLTVV.

Many counts were recorded for this clonotype. The chain links TRBV19 to TRBJ1-5, with D unresolved. This CDR3 is 13 amino acids long. Looked up from germline, CDR1 is LNHDA and CDR2 is SQIVND (reference sequence). Between the trimmed V and J ends, which lost 8 bases and 0 bases, there was a span of 8 bases. The CDR3 spells CASQDYSNQPQHF. DNA of the CDR3: TGTGCCAGTCAGGATTATAGCAATCAGCCCCAGCATTTT.

This clonotype showed up just a few times. Its ends do not fully match the called genes, so a read error is possible. The chain combines TRBV6-1 with TRBJ1-1, with a possible D match to TRBD1 (5 bases). In germline, CDR1 is MNHNS, CDR2 SASEGT. The CDR3 extends over 13 amino acids. The CDR3 region has the DNA TGTGCCAGCACTAGACAGCTGAAGACTGAAGCTTTCTTT. Its translation: CASTRQLKTEAFF.

This clonotype was seen many times. The chain joins TRBV28 to TRBJ2-3, with 8 positions matching TRBD1. The CDR3 has 15 residues. The germline V gene encodes CDR1 MDHEN and CDR2 SYDVKM. Unmatched junction bases numbered 6, after V lost 5 bases and J lost 2 bases. CDR3 coding DNA: TGTGCCAGCAGTCCCGGGACAGGACCCACAGATACGCAGTATTTT. Translated, it gives CASSPGTGPTDTQYF.

This clonotype was found many times. The CDR3 loop is CASSDRGPNQPQHF. DNA of the CDR3: TGTGCCAGCAGTGACAGGGGACCGAATCAGCCCCAGCATTTT. The chain links TRBV6-5 to TRBJ1-5, with TRBD1 matching 8 bases. The J segment lost 4 bases and the V segment lost 5 bases, leaving 4 bases of the junction unmatched. CDR1 and CDR2 (germline): MNHEY, SVGAGI. This CDR3 contains 14 residues.

This clonotype has a count of ten or more. The CDR3 bases are TGTGCCAGCACCCAGGGTGTGGGCAATCAGCCCCAGCATTTT. This translates into CASTQGVGNQPQHF. This chain links TRBV28 with TRBJ1-5, with TRBD1 as a possible D gene (5 bases). This CDR3 is 14 amino acids long. From germline, CDR1 is MDHEN and CDR2 SYDVKM. The germline V and J ends were trimmed by 7 bases and 2 bases, with 12 bases remaining between them.

This clonotype has more than one count but fewer than ten. V gene TRBV6-6 combines with J gene TRBJ1-1, with D possibly matching TRBD1 (6 bases). This CDR3 has 13 residues. The germline gives CDR1 MNHNY, CDR2 SVGAGI (reference sequence). V lost 6 bases and J 2 bases, leaving 10 bases between the germline ends. The CDR3 loop reads CASSWGQNTEAFF. In nucleotides, the CDR3 is TGTGCCAGCAGCTGGGGACAAAACACTGAAGCTTTCTTT.

As concerns this clonotype: The CDR3 does not close with the conserved phenylalanine or tryptophan, likely indicating a read error. The chain has TRBV29-1 and TRBJ2-7; D is unclear. The CDR3 has 11 residues. V was pared by 8 bases and J by 4 bases, with 12 bases between. The germline CDR1 and CDR2 sequences are SQVTM and ANQGSEA. CDR3 bases: TGCAGCACATGGAAAGCTTACGAGCAGTACCTC. It translates to CSTWKAYEQYL.

The rearrangement uses TRBV4-1 and TRBJ2-7; D possibly corresponds to TRBD2 (5 bases). CDR3 length: 14 residues. The V end lost 3 bases, the J end lost 2 bases, and 11 bases lay between the germline ends. Germline V gene lookup returns CDR1 MGHRA and CDR2 YSYEKL. CDR3 nucleotides: TGCGCCAGCAGCCAGGTGGACGGGACCTACGAGCAGTACTTC. Its translation is CASSQVDGTYEQYF.

This chain uses TRBV5-4 with TRBJ2-3, with 12 bases lining up with TRBD2. V was pared by 4 bases and J by 6 bases, with 6 bases of the junction left unmatched. The CDR3 contains 15 residues. Germline CDR1 SGHNT, CDR2 YYREEE (reference sequence). CDR3 sequence (DNA): TGTGCCAGCAGCCCCGGACTAGCGGGGCTGGATACGCAGTATTTT. This encodes CASSPGLAGLDTQYF.

This clonotype turned up a few times. The J gene is TRBJ2-1, the V gene TRBV7-9; D may be TRBD1 (6 bases). Germline values: CDR1 SEHNR, CDR2 FQNEAQ (reference sequence). The CDR3 is 18 residues long. Trimming left V 1 base short and J 5 bases short, with 21 bases between. CDR3 in DNA: TGTGCCAGCAGCTTAGTTTGGGGGCCCGGGACAACCGACAATGAGCAGTTCTTC. Protein product: CASSLVWGPGTTDNEQFF.

The V gene is TRBV19, the J gene TRBJ2-3; 8 bases are shared with TRBD1. Trimming removed 9 bases from V and 2 bases from J; junction bases left unmatched: 10. The CDR3 has 15 residues. CDR1 is LNHDA and CDR2 is SQIVND in the germline V gene (reference sequence). CDR3 region: CASSGTGDNTDTQYF. The CDR3 DNA sequence: TGTGCCAGCTCTGGGACAGGCGACAACACAGATACGCAGTATTTT.

This clonotype was counted at least ten times. The chain joins TRBV4-2 to TRBJ2-1, with D tentatively TRBD2 (5 bases). This CDR3 has 12 amino acids. Germline V gene sequence: CDR1 LGHNA, CDR2 YNFKEQ. The ends were cut back, 3 bases at V and 7 bases at J, with 7 bases in the middle. CDR3 residues: CASSHRDNEQFF. CDR3 nucleotides: TGTGCCAGCAGCCACCGGGATAATGAGCAGTTCTTC.